These 22 T cell receptor beta chains were sequenced from one sample in a study of tumor-infiltrating lymphocytes in oesophageal squamous cell carcinoma. TCRdb re-called the PCR reads with MiXCR, one entry per CDR3 protein. The sample yields tens of thousands of distinct CDR3 sequences, about a third seen once. Sequencing was performed on esophageal tumor tissue. The receptors stem from a female donor with esophageal squamous cell carcinoma.

This clonotype was detected a few times. The chain's CDR3 is CASSFDGYEQYF. CDR3 coding DNA: TGTGCCAGCAGCTTCGACGGCTACGAGCAGTACTTC. V and J are TRBV7-3 and TRBJ2-7, with D uncertain. CDR1 and CDR2 (germline): SGHTA, FQGTGA. The CDR3 sequence is 12 residues long. V was pared by 3 bases and J by 3 bases, with 6 bases between.

Concerning this clonotype itself: Without the conserved terminal phenylalanine or tryptophan, this CDR3 likely stems from a read error. No DNA is shown, since the ends of the CDR3 on it are uncertain; the CDR3 is the one TCRdb lists. The rearrangement joins TRBV6-6 to TRBJ2-4; whether TRBD1, the table's D call, matches the DNA was not checked. Germline CDR1 reads MNHNY; CDR2 reads SVGAGI (reference sequence). The CDR3 length is 11 residues, termini included. The CDR3 here is CASRRTGTGGS.

Comment on this clonotype: Just one base apart from a much larger clone, this may be a read error. As DNA, the CDR3 is TGTACCAGTAGAAGCGGCCACTCCTACAATGAGCAGTTCTTC. Protein product: CTSRSGHSYNEQFF. The chain employs TRBV19 and TRBJ2-1; possible D gene TRBD2, 5 bases. Per the germline V gene, CDR1 is LNHDA and CDR2 is SQIVND (reference sequence). The CDR3 sequence is 14 residues long. Full variable domain (remainder filled in from reference TRBV19 and TRBJ2-1): DGGITQSPKYLFRKEGQNVTLSCEQNLNHDAMYWYRQDPGQGLRLIYYSQIVNDFQKGDIAEGYSVSREKKESFPLTVTSAQKNPTAFYLCTSRSGHSYNEQFFGPGTRLTVL.

CDR3 sequence (DNA): TGTGCCAGCAGCCCAACGACAGGGTCGGGAACTTACAATGAGCAGTTCTTC. Translating it yields CASSPTTGSGTYNEQFF. V usage is TRBV7-6 and J usage is TRBJ2-1; TRBD1 aligns across 7 bases. CDR1 and CDR2 (germline): SGHVS, FNYEAQ. The CDR3 sequence is 17 residues long. The J segment lost 4 bases and the V segment lost 5 bases, leaving 14 bases of the junction unmatched.

This clonotype was picked up many times. V and J are TRBV19 and TRBJ1-3, with D uncertain. The germline V gene encodes CDR1 LNHDA and CDR2 SQIVND (reference sequence). The CDR3 consists of 17 residues. V lost 5 bases, J lost 0 bases, and 17 bases lay in between. This CDR3 reads CASSQPRGSHSGNTIYF. The CDR3 bases are TGTGCCAGTAGTCAGCCACGAGGGAGCCACTCTGGAAACACCATATATTTT.

This clonotype has just a few counts. The chain links TRBV14 to TRBJ2-4, with D maybe TRBD2 (6 bases). The end of the DNA fits TRBJ2-7 better, so the J call may be wrong. The CDR3 runs 13 residues. CDR1 and CDR2 from the germline V gene are SGHDN and FVKESK. The CDR3 nucleotides are TGTGCCAGCAGCATCGGGAGTTCCTACGAGCAGTACTTC. Translating gives CASSIGSSYEQYF.

This clonotype has only a few counts. Being one base from a much bigger clone, this may be a read error. The genes are TRBV2 and TRBJ2-1, with D unresolved. The DNA end is more similar to TRBJ2-7, so the J call may be wrong. The CDR3 extends over 11 amino acids. CDR1 is SNHLY, CDR2 FYNNEI, per germline. This chain's CDR3 is CASSQMDEQYF. The CDR3 DNA sequence: TGTGCCAGCAGCCAAATGGATGAGCAGTACTTC.

This clonotype was recorded many times. V is TRBV6-1 and J is TRBJ1-2; 8 bases agree with TRBD1. V lost 5 bases and J lost 6; bases outside the gene matches: 11. Germline loops: CDR1 MNHNS, CDR2 SASEGT. The CDR3 loop spans 15 amino acids. The CDR3 DNA reads TGTGCCAGCAGTTCAGGACAGGGAAGTTGGGATGGCTACACCTTC. It codes for CASSSGQGSWDGYTF.

CDR3: CASSSFGTAKALGYEQYF. CDR3 in DNA: TGTGCCAGCAGTTCCTTCGGGACAGCCAAAGCCCTAGGGTACGAGCAGTACTTC. The J gene is TRBJ2-5, the V gene TRBV12-3 or TRBV12-4; 7 bases agree with TRBD1. The tail of the sequence fits TRBJ2-7 better, so the J call may be wrong. This CDR3 region has 18 residues.

This clonotype was counted a few times. The rearrangement links TRBV5-1 to TRBJ2-2, with TRBD1 identical over 7 bases. CDR3 size: 15 residues. Unmatched junction bases numbered 10, after V lost 4 bases and J lost 7 bases. Germline CDR1 reads SGHRS; CDR2 reads YFSETQ. The CDR3 coding sequence is TGCGCCAGCAGCCGGGACAGCGCCCAACTCGGGGAGCTGTTTTTT. Protein product: CASSRDSAQLGELFF.

The chain links TRBV28 to TRBJ1-5; D call uncertain. Trimming removed 6 bases from V and 6 bases from J, with 12 bases in between. CDR3 size: 13 residues. Germline V gene sequence: CDR1 MDHEN, CDR2 SYDVKM. The CDR3 loop is CASSGRLSQPQHF. CDR3 nucleotides: TGTGCCAGCAGCGGTAGATTGAGTCAGCCCCAGCATTTT.

The chain is built from TRBV7-2 and TRBJ2-7; 13 bases are shared with TRBD2. The CDR3 totals 15 residues. Germline V gene sequence: CDR1 SGHTA, CDR2 FQGNSA. The junction had 6 bases not matched to a gene; V was cut back by 4 bases and J by 6 bases. The CDR3 spells CASSSQRTSGGEQYF. In nucleotides, the CDR3 is TGTGCCAGCAGCTCCCAACGGACTAGCGGGGGCGAGCAGTACTTC. Variable domain in full (rest from reference TRBV7-2 and TRBJ2-7): GAGVSQSPSNKVTEKGKDVELRCDPISGHTALYWYRQSLGQGLEFLIYFQGNSAPDKSGLPSDRFSAERTGGSVSTLTIQRTQQEDSAVYLCASSSQRTSGGEQYFGPGTRLTVT.

The chain is built from TRBV25-1 and TRBJ1-6, with no clear D. CDR1 is MGHDK, CDR2 SYGVNS, per germline. Trimming pared 3 bases from V and 9 bases from J, leaving 12 bases between. The CDR3 length is 14 residues. This chain's CDR3 is CASSETVRRSPLHF. The CDR3, as DNA: TGTGCCAGCAGTGAGACCGTGCGTCGTTCACCCCTCCACTTT.

The chain recombines TRBV19 with TRBJ2-3; TRBD1 might be the D (6 bases). The closer fit of TRBJ1-2 to the DNA end suggests the J call may be wrong. Germline V gene lookup returns CDR1 LNHDA and CDR2 SQIVND (reference sequence). The CDR3 covers 14 residues. The CDR3 reads CASSARRGLDGYTF. The CDR3 coding sequence is TGTGCCAGTAGTGCCCGCAGGGGATTGGATGGCTACACCTTC.

The J gene is TRBJ1-2, the V gene TRBV5-6; D gene ambiguous. V gave up 3 bases and J gave up 4 bases, with 10 bases separating them. The CDR3 loop spans 13 amino acids. CDR1 is SGHDT, CDR2 YYEEEE, per germline. The CDR3 sequence is CASSSVGLYGYTF. The CDR3 DNA reads as TGTGCCAGCAGCTCTGTGGGCCTCTATGGCTACACCTTC.

The chain links TRBV4-2 to TRBJ2-1; no firm D call. Germline V lookup: CDR1 LGHNA, CDR2 YNFKEQ. With 4 bases removed from V and 7 bases from J, the gap between germline ends came to 14 bases. The length of the CDR3 is 14 residues. DNA for the CDR3: TGTGCCAGCAGCCTTGGGCTGGCCGGGAATGAGCAGTTCTTC. It yields the protein CASSLGLAGNEQFF.

This clonotype has a handful of counts. The rearrangement links TRBV12-3 or TRBV12-4 to TRBJ2-3, with a tentative D call TRBD2 (5 bases). Trimming pared 4 bases from V and 14 bases from J, leaving 31 bases between. This CDR3 region has 17 residues. The CDR3 here is CASSSKDPLGNTGELYF. The CDR3 bases are TGTGCCAGCAGTTCGAAGGACCCGTTGGGGAACACCGGGGAGCTGTATTTT.

The chain carries TRBV7-8 and TRBJ2-7; 7 bases map to TRBD1. Judging by the DNA end, TRBJ2-5 fits better; the J call may be wrong. There are 14 residues in the CDR3. CDR1 is SGHVS, CDR2 FQNEAQ, per germline. CDR3 in DNA: TGTGCCAGCAGCCGAACAGGGGCAGGAGAGACCCAGTACTTC. Its translation: CASSRTGAGETQYF.

This clonotype has a count of ten or more. The chain has TRBV28 and TRBJ1-3; possibly TRBD1 for D (5 bases). V was cut by 6 bases and J by 8 bases, with 8 bases left in between. Germline assignment: CDR1 MDHEN and CDR2 SYDVKM. There are 11 residues in the CDR3. CDR3: CASREGHTIYF. The CDR3, as DNA: TGTGCCAGCAGAGAGGGGCACACCATATATTTT.

The gene calls are TRBV6-6 and TRBJ2-1; weak D call: TRBD2 (7 bases). The J call is doubtful: the DNA matches TRBJ2-7 better. Germline V gene sequence: CDR1 MNHNY, CDR2 SVGAGI (reference sequence). The CDR3 is 13 residues long. The CDR3, as DNA: TGTGCCAGCAGTTACTCCGGGGGGCTCGAGCAGTACTTC. Translation: CASSYSGGLEQYF.

With respect to this clonotype: This sequence may be a read error, since a much larger clone differs from it by one base. The chain combines TRBV12-3 or TRBV12-4 with TRBJ2-1, with a tentative D call TRBD1 (6 bases). This CDR3 has 13 residues. V was shortened by 5 bases and J by 3 bases, with 8 bases between the two germline ends. For the CDR3, the DNA is TGTGCCAGCAGTACAGGGATCTACAATGAGCAGTTCTTC. Translating it yields CASSTGIYNEQFF.

The CDR3 here is CASSLRTTQETQYF. The CDR3 region has the DNA TGTGCCAGCAGCTTAAGGACAACCCAAGAGACCCAGTACTTC. This chain links TRBV7-8 with TRBJ2-5; D perhaps matches TRBD1 (5 bases). Trimming stripped 2 bases from V and 1 base from J, with 8 bases between. Germline-derived CDR1 and CDR2 are SGHVS and FQNEAQ. CDR3 length: 14 residues.